The clone carrying this TCR beta chain was counted between two and nine times. The target antigen is unknown. The source of the sample is a study of cytomegalovirus exposure and HLA in healthy donors. About the study: Genetic ancestry analysis placed under 90% of the 398 donors that were genotyped in the Caucasian-associated cluster.

PCR used 60 Vbeta primers and 13 Jbeta primers. The method was immunoSEQ multiplex PCR; TCRdb's version includes in-frame clones alone and lacks a portion of them. The table includes roughly 77,000 clones, roughly a tenth detected once. Whole-study findings and limits: High sensitivity and specificity were reportedly achieved when the classifier diagnosed cytomegalovirus status. Clonal expansion was found to be greater in HLA-associated TCR beta chains than in equally common others in a later analysis.

The sequence derives from a man in his fifties or sixties in good health and CMV-seropositive. Sequences were obtained from PBMCs.

CDR3 protein: CASSLTGVNEKLFF. CDR3 nucleotides: TGTGCCAGCAGTCTGACAGGGGTTAATGAAAAACTGTTTTTT. The V call is TRBV28, the J call TRBJ1-4; 8 positions match TRBD1. The CDR3 is 14 amino acids. V dropped 5 bases and J dropped 4; count of bases not matched to a gene: 3. Germline assignment: CDR1 MDHEN and CDR2 SYDVKM.